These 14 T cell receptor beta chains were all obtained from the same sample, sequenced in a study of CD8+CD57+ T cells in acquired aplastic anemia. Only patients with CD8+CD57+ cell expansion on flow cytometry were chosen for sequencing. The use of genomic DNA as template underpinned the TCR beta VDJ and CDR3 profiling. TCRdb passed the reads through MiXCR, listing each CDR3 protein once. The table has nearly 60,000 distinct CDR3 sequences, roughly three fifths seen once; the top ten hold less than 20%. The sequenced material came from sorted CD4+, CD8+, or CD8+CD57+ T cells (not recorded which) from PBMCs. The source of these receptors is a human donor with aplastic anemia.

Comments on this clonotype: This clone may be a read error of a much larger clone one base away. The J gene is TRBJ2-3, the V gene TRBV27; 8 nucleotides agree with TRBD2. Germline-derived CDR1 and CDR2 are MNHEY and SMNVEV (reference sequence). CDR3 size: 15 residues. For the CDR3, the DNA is TGTGCCAGCAGTTTGGGAACTAGCGGAACAGATGCGCAGTATTTT. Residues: CASSLGTSGTDAQYF.

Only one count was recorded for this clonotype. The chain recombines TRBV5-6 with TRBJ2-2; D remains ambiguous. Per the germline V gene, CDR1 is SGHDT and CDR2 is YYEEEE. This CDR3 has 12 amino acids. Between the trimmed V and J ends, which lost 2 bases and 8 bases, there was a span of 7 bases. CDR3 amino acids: CASSFRGGELFF. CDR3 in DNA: TGTGCCAGCAGCTTCCGAGGAGGGGAGCTGTTTTTT.

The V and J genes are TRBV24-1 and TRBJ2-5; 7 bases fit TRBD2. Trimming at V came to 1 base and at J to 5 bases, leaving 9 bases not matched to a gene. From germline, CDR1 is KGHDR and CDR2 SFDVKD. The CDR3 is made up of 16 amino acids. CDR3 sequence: CATSDFPLRGGETQYF. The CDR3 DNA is TGTGCCACCAGTGATTTCCCTTTGCGGGGAGGGGAGACCCAGTACTTC.

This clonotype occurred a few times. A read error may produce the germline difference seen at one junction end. This CDR3 is CASIFGQGSTDTQYF. The CDR3 nucleotides read TGCGCCAGCATCTTTGGACAGGGAAGCACAGATACACAGTATTTT. The chain combines TRBV5-1 with TRBJ2-3; 8 bases line up with TRBD1. In germline, CDR1 is SGHRS, CDR2 YFSETQ. The CDR3 has 15 amino acids.

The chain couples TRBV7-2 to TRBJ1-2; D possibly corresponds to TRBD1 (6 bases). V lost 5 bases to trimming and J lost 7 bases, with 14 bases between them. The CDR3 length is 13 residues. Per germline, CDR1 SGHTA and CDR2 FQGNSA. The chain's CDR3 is CASSLTGPGGYTF. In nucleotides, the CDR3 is TGTGCCAGCAGCCTTACAGGGCCTGGTGGCTACACCTTC.

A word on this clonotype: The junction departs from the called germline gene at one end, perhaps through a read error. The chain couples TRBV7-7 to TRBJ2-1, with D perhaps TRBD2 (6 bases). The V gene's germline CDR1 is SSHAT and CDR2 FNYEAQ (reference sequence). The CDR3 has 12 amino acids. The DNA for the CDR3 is TGTGCTAGCAGCTTAGCGGAAGGGCCGCAGTTCTTC. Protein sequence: CASSLAEGPQFF.

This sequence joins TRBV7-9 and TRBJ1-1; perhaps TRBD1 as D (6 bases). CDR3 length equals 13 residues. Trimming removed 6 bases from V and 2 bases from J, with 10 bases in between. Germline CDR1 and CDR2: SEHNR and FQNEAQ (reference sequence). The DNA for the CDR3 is TGTGCCAGCAGTCAGGACAGCAACACTGAAGCTTTCTTT. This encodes CASSQDSNTEAFF.

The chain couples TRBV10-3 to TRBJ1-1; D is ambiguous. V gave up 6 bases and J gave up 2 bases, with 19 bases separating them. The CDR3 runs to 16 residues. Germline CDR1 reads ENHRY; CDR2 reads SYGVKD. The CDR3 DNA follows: TGTGCCATCAGCCCCAGCCTAGGTATGGGAAACACTGAAGCTTTCTTT. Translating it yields CAISPSLGMGNTEAFF.

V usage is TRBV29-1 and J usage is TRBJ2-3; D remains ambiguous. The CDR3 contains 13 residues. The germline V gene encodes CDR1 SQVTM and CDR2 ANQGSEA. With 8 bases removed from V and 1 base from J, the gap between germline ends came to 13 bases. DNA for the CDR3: TGCAGCTCCCCCTTTGGGGGCACAGATACGCAGTATTTT. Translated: CSSPFGGTDTQYF.

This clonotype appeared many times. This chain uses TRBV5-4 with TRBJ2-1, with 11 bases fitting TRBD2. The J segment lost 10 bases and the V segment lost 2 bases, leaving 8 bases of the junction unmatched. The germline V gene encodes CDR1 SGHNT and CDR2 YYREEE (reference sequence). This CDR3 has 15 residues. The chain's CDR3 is CASSLGSGGAVEQFF. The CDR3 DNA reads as TGTGCCAGCAGCTTAGGTAGCGGGGGGGCCGTCGAGCAGTTCTTC.

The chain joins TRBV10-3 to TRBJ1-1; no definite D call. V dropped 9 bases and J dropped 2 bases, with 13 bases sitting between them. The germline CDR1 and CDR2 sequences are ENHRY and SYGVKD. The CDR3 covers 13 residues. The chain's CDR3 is CAMSSEVNTEAFF. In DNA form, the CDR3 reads TGTGCCATGTCTTCTGAGGTAAACACTGAAGCTTTCTTT.

Written as DNA, the CDR3 is TGTGCCAGCAGCTTAGCGGGGACTAGCGGGGGGCTGAGCGAGCAGTACTTC. Amino acid sequence: CASSLAGTSGGLSEQYF. The chain couples TRBV7-2 to TRBJ2-7, with 15 bases aligning to TRBD2. The germline V gene encodes CDR1 SGHTA and CDR2 FQGNSA. The CDR3 spans 17 residues. The junction had 6 bases not matched to a gene; V was cut back by 0 bases and J by 6 bases.

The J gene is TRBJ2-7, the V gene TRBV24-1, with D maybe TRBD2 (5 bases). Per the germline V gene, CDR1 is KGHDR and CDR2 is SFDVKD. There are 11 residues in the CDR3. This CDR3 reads CPPGRGYEQYV. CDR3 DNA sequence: TGTCCCCCGGGGAGAGGGTACGAGCAGTACGTC.

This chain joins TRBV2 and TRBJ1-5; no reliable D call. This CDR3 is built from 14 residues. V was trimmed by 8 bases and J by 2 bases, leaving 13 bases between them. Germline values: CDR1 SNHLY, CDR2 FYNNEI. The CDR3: CASAQLFGNQPQHF. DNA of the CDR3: TGTGCCAGCGCGCAGCTTTTTGGCAATCAGCCCCAGCATTTT.